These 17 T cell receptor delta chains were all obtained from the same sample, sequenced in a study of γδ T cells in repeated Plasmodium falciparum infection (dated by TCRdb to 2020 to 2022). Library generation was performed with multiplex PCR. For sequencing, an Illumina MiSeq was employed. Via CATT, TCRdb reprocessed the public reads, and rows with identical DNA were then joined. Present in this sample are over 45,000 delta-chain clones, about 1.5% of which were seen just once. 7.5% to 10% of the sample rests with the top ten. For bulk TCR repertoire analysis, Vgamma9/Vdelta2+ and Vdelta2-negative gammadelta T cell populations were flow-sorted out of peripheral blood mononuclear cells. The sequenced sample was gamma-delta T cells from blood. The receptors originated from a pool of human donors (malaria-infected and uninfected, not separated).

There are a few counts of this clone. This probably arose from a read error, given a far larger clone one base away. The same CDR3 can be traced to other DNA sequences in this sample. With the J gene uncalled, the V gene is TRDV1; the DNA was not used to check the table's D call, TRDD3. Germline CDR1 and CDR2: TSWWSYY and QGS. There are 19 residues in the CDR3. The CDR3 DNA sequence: TGTGCTCTTGGGGGGAGACTCCCCATCGTACTGGGACACACCGATAAGCTCATCTTT. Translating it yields CALGGRLPIVLGHTDKLIF.

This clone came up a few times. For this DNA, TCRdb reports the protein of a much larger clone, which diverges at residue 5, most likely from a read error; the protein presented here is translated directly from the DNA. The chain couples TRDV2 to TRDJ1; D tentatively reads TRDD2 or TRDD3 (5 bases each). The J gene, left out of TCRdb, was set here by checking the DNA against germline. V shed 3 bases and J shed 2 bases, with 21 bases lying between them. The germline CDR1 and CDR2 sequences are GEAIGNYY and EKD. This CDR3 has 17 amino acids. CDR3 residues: CACDALPYPIRTDKLIF. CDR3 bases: TGTGCCTGTGACGCTCTTCCATACCCCATACGAACCGATAAACTCATCTTT.

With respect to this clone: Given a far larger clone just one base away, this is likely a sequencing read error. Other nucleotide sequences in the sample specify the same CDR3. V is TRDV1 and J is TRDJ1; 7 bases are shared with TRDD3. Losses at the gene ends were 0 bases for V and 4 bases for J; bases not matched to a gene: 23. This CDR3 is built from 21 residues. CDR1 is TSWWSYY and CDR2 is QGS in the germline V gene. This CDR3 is CALGELPGRLNAGGWGDKLIF. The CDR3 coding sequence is TGTGCTCTTGGGGAACTTCCTGGTAGATTGAATGCCGGGGGATGGGGCGATAAACTCATCTTT.

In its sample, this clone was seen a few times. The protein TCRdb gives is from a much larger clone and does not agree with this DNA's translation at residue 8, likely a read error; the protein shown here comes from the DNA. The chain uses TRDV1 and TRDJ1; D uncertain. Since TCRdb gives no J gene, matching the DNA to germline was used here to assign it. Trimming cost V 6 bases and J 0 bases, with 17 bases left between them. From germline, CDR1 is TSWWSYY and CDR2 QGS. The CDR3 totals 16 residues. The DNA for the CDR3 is TGTGCTCTTGGAGAGCCTTTTTCTCCTTACACCGATAAACTCATCTTT. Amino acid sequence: CALGEPFSPYTDKLIF.

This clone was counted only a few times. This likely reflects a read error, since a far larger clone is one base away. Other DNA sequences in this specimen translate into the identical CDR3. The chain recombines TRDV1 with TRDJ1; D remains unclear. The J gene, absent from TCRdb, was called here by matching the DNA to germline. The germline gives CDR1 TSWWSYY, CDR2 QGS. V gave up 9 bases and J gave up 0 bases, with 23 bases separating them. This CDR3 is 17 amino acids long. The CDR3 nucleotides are TGTGCTCTCGGAGGGGCCATGCCGAGCGGGTACACCGATAAACTCATCTTT. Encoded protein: CALGGAMPSGYTDKLIF.

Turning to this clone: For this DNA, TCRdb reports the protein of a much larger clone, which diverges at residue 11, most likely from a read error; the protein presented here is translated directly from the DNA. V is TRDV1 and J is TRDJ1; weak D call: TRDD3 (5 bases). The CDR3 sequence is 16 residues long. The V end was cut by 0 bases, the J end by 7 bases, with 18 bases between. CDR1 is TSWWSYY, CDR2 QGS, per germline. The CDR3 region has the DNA TGTGCTCTTGGGGAACTTATCCCCCAAAAGGGGGGTAAACTCATCTTT. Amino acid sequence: CALGELIPQKGGKLIF.

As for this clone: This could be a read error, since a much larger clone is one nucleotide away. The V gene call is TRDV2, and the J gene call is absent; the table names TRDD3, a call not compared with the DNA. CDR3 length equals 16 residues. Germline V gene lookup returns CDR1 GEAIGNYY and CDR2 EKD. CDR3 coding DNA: TGTGCCTGTGAAACTATGGATCAGGATTTGGACGATAAGCTCATCTTT. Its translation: CACETMDQDLDDKLIF.

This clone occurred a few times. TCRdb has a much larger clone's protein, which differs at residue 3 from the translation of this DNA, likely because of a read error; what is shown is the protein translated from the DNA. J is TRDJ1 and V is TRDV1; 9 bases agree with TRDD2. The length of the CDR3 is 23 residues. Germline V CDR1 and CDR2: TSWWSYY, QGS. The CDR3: CAFGGRLPTYAGIVLGYTDKLIF. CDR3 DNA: TGTGCTTTTGGGGGACGCCTTCCTACCTATGCTGGGATAGTTTTAGGGTACACCGATAAACTCATCTTT.

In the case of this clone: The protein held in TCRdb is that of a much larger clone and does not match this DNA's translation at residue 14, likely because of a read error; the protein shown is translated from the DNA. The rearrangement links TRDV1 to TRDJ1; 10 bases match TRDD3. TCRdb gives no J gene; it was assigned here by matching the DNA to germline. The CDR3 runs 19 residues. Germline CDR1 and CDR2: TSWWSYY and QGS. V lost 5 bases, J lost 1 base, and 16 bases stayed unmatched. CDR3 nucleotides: TGTGCTCTTGGGATGTACTGGGGGATTGGGGCGAAGGGCACCGATAAACTCATCTTT. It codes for CALGMYWGIGAKGTDKLIF.

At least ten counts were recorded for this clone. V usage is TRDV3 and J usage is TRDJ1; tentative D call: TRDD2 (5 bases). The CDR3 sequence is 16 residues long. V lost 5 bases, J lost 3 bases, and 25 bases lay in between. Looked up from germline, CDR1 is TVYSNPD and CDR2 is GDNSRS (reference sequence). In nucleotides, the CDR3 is TGTGCCCTTCCGGGCTACTTTCCTCAGTACGCCGATAAACTCATCTTT. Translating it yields CALPGYFPQYADKLIF. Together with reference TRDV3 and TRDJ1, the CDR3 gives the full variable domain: CDKVTQSSPDQTVASGSEVVLLCTYDTVYSNPDLFWYRIRPDYSFQFVFYGDNSRSEGADFTQGRFSVKHILTQKAFHLVISPVRTEDSATYYCALPGYFPQYADKLIFGKGTRVTVEP.

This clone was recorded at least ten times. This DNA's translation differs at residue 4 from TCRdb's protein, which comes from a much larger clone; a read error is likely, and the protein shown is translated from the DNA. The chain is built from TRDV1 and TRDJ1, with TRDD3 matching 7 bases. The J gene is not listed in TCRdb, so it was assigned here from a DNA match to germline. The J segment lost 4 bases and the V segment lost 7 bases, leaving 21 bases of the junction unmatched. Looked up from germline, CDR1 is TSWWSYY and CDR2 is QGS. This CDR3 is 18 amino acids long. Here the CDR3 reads CALVDPFPAVWGYDKLIF. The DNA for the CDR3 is TGTGCTCTTGTGGACCCCTTTCCTGCAGTCTGGGGATACGATAAACTCATCTTT.

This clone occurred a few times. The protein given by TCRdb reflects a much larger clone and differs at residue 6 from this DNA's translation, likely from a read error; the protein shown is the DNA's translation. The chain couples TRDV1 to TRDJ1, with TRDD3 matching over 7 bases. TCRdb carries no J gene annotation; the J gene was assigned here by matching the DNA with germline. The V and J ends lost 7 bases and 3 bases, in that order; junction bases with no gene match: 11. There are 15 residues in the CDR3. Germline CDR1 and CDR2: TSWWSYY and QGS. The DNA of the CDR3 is TGTGCTCTTGAGGAGAACGGGGATAAGGCCGATAAACTCATCTTT. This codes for CALEENGDKADKLIF.

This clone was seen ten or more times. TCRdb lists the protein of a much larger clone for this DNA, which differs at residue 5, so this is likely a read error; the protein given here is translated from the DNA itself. The CDR3 reads CALGGLKWGMSDTDKLIF. The CDR3 bases are TGTGCTCTTGGGGGACTAAAATGGGGGATGTCCGACACCGATAAACTCATCTTT. The rearrangement links TRDV1 to TRDJ1, with 8 positions matching TRDD3. V was pared by 4 bases and J by 0 bases, with 13 bases of the junction left unmatched. Germline values: CDR1 TSWWSYY, CDR2 QGS. The CDR3 covers 18 residues.

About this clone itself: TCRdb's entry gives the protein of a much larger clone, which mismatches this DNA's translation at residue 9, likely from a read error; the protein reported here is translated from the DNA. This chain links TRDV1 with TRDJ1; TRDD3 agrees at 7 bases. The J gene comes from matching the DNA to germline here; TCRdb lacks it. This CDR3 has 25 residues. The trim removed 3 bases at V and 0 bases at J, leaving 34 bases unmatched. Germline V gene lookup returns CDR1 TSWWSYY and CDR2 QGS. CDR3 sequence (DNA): TGTGCTCTTGGGGATTCTTACAGGGGGCACCATTCTGGGGGCCGCGACATCCCGTACACCGATAAACTCATCTTT. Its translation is CALGDSYRGHHSGGRDIPYTDKLIF.

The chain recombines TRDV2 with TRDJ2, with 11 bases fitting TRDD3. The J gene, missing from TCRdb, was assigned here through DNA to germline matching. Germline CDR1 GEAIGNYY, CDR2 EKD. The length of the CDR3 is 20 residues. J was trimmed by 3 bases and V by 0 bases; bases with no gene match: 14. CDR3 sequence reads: CACDTVAAMGDTLVTAQLFF. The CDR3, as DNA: TGTGCCTGTGACACCGTAGCAGCTATGGGGGATACGCTTGTGACAGCACAACTCTTCTTT.

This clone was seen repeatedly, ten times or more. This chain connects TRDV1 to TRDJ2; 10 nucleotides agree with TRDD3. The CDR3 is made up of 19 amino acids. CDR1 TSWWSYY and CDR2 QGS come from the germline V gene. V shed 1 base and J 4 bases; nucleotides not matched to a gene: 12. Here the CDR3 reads CALGEPSPGWGIWTAQLFF. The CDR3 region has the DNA TGTGCTCTTGGGGAACCCTCTCCGGGCTGGGGGATATGGACAGCACAACTCTTCTTT.

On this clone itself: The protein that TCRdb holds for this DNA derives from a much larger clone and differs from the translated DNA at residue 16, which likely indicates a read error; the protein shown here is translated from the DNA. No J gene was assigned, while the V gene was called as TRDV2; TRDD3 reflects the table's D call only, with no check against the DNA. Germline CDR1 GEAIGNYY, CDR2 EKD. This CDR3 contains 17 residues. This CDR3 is CACDTGGDYRYTDKLTF. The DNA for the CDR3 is TGTGCCTGTGACACTGGGGGGGATTACCGGTACACCGATAAACTCACCTTT.